This section outlines one T cell receptor beta chain sequence together with its context. Its cognate antigen is unknown. This CDR3 region has 13 residues. The ends were cut back, 1 base at V and 7 bases at J, with 10 bases in the middle. Germline V gene data show CDR1 as MNHNS and CDR2 as SASEGT. The data were produced by immunoSEQ multiplex PCR, yet TCRdb's version contains in-frame clones alone and is incomplete. In the table there are more than 250,000 clones, more than 75% of which are singletons. This sample is part of a study of Ad26.COV2.S vaccination and SARS-CoV-2 variants. Findings and caveats of the study: Placebo recipients trailed vaccine recipients in spike-specific TCR breadth. Vaccinees reportedly had broad spike-specific CD8+ and CD4+ T cell responses. Vaccinated and placebo-treated recipients had similar non-spike TCR breadth.

Documented treatment: some 20 received Ad26.COV2.S at low or high dose, single or two shots; several received placebo; per-sample allocation not given. It was on day 63 after the first vaccine or placebo injection that samples were taken. Participants' vaccine, an Ad26 vector, delivered Wuhan-strain SARS-CoV-2 spike. The sample here was peripheral blood, taken in a trial of Ad26.COV2.S vaccine versus placebo. The chain combines TRBV6-1 with TRBJ2-5; D not certain. This receptor was obtained from a person aged 18 to 65 who received the Ad26.COV2.S COVID-19 vaccine or a placebo. As DNA, the CDR3 is TGTGCCAGCAGTGAAGGGCCATGGTCGACCCAGTACTTC. Protein: CASSEGPWSTQYF.